Following are 32 T cell receptor beta chains from one sample sequenced in a study of monozygotic twins with inflammatory bowel disease. TCRdb re-called the 5' RACE reads, yielding one record per CDR3 amino acid sequence without DNA. This sample's table has fewer than 550,000 distinct CDR3 sequences. Material: blood. All receptors come from a human donor with ulcerative colitis or Crohn's disease, or a healthy co-twin of an affected twin (not recorded which).

The rearrangement joins TRBV18 to TRBJ2-1; TCRdb returns TRBD1, unconfirmable since there is no DNA. Germline lookup yields CDR1 KGHSH and CDR2 LQKENI. The CDR3 runs to 16 residues. The CDR3 reads CASSPSDRGIRNEQFF.

The V call is TRBV4-1, the J call TRBJ2-1; the TRBD1 assignment by TCRdb is unverifiable without DNA. From germline, CDR1 is MGHRA and CDR2 YSYEKL. This CDR3 is 13 amino acids long. This chain's CDR3 is CASSRPDSVEQFF.

The chain uses TRBV6-1 and TRBJ2-7; no DNA is available, so the TRBD1 call from TCRdb remains unchecked. The CDR3 covers 14 residues. Germline lookup yields CDR1 MNHNS and CDR2 SASEGT. The CDR3 protein is CASNRSGGPYEQYF.

The chain has TRBV12-3 or TRBV12-4 and TRBJ1-5; TCRdb lists TRBD1, though no DNA is available to test this call. This CDR3 has 18 amino acids. The CDR3 region is CASSFTVDINVSNQPQHF.

V gene TRBV14 combines with J gene TRBJ1-1; the D gene TCRdb calls, TRBD1, cannot be checked with no DNA. Germline V lookup: CDR1 SGHDN, CDR2 FVKESK. The CDR3 runs 14 residues. Here the CDR3 reads CASSPGGTWTEAFF. The variable domain in full, with the rest retrieved from reference TRBV14 and TRBJ1-1, is EAGVTQFPSHSVIEKGQTVTLRCDPISGHDNLYWYRRVMGKEIKFLLHFVKESKQDESGMPNNRFLAERTGGTYSTLKVQPAELEDSGVYFCASSPGGTWTEAFFGQGTRLTVV.

The chain uses TRBV4-2 and TRBJ2-1; the TRBD1 assignment by TCRdb is unverifiable without DNA. The CDR3 runs to 17 residues. Germline lookup yields CDR1 LGHNA and CDR2 YNFKEQ. The CDR3 is CASSQFPGTRRSDEQFF.

The chain uses TRBV7-9 and TRBJ2-1. The CDR3 has 13 amino acids. CDR1 is SEHNR, CDR2 FQNEAQ, per germline (reference sequence). The CDR3 protein is CASRLRPDNEQFF.

The rearrangement joins TRBV6-5 to TRBJ2-2. In germline, CDR1 is MNHEY, CDR2 SVGAGI. The CDR3 totals 12 residues. The CDR3 reads CASSYDTGELFF.

The CDR3 region is CASSQAPDRGRQFF. The V and J genes are TRBV6-6 and TRBJ2-1; TCRdb outputs TRBD1, but without DNA this stays unchecked. In germline, CDR1 is MNHNY, CDR2 SVGAGI (reference sequence). This CDR3 region has 14 residues.

CDR3 loop: CASSYSSEGNTIYF. The V and J genes are TRBV6-5 and TRBJ1-3. The CDR3 runs to 14 residues. CDR1 is MNHEY, CDR2 SVGAGI, per germline.

The chain has TRBV10-3 and TRBJ2-3; TCRdb lists TRBD2, though no DNA is available to test this call. Germline V gene lookup returns CDR1 ENHRY and CDR2 SYGVKD. The CDR3 contains 14 residues. The CDR3 loop is CAIWTRRDTDTQYF.

The chain uses TRBV20-1 and TRBJ1-1; the D gene TCRdb calls, TRBD1, cannot be checked with no DNA. CDR3 length: 15 amino acids. Germline V gene sequence: CDR1 DFQATT, CDR2 SNEGSKA (reference sequence). The CDR3 loop is CSARDQGAQSREAFF.

The chain couples TRBV7-3 to TRBJ2-2; the TRBD1 assignment by TCRdb is unverifiable without DNA. This CDR3 region has 16 residues. Looked up from germline, CDR1 is SGHTA and CDR2 is FQGTGA. The CDR3: CASSLVPSGNAGELFF. Filled out from reference TRBV7-3 and TRBJ2-2, the complete variable domain reads GAGVSQTPSNKVTEKGKYVELRCDPISGHTALYWYRQSLGQGPEFLIYFQGTGAADDSGLPNDRFFAVRPEGSVSTLKIQRTERGDSAVYLCASSLVPSGNAGELFFGEGSRLTVL.

The chain uses TRBV30 and TRBJ2-4. The germline gives CDR1 GTSNPN, CDR2 SVGIG (reference sequence). There are 14 residues in the CDR3. The CDR3: CAWRSGLAKNIQYF. Together with reference TRBV30 and TRBJ2-4, the CDR3 gives the full variable domain: SQTIHQWPATLVQPVGSPLSLECTVEGTSNPNLYWYRQAAGRGLQLLFYSVGIGQISSEVPQNLSASRPQDRQFILSSKKLLLSDSGFYLCAWRSGLAKNIQYFGAGTRLSVL.

This rearrangement joins TRBV5-1 to TRBJ2-3; with no DNA, the TCRdb D assignment of TRBD2 cannot be verified. CDR3 length equals 15 residues. From germline, CDR1 is SGHRS and CDR2 YFSETQ. CDR3 sequence: CASSGGLAPPDTQYF.

The chain uses TRBV10-3 and TRBJ1-5; TCRdb's assignment of TRBD1 cannot be checked, as there is no DNA. The V gene's germline CDR1 is ENHRY and CDR2 SYGVKD. This CDR3 region has 17 residues. The CDR3 sequence: CAISESGGRGGNQPQHF.

The J gene is TRBJ2-1, the V gene TRBV20-1; the TRBD1 assignment by TCRdb is unverifiable without DNA. Germline V gene lookup returns CDR1 DFQATT and CDR2 SNEGSKA (reference sequence). This CDR3 comprises 14 residues. The CDR3 loop is CSARGTGVPNEQFF.

The CDR3 is CASSLGGWGGHETQYF. This chain uses TRBV7-2 with TRBJ2-5; the TCRdb D gene call, TRBD1, has no DNA to confirm it. Germline loops: CDR1 SGHTA, CDR2 FQGNSA. This CDR3 has 16 amino acids.

This chain connects TRBV6-4 to TRBJ2-7; TCRdb names TRBD1, which stays unverified in the absence of DNA. CDR3 length equals 23 residues. Germline V gene sequence: CDR1 MRHNA, CDR2 SNTAGT. CDR3 in amino acids: CASRASPDWGETSGGKGSYEQYF.

The chain employs TRBV5-1 and TRBJ1-3; TCRdb proposes TRBD1, but this gene call is untestable without DNA. The CDR3 extends over 15 amino acids. Germline CDR1 is SGHRS and CDR2 is YFSETQ. The CDR3 protein is CASSLTSGAGNTIYF.

V is TRBV7-9 and J is TRBJ2-2. This CDR3 is 15 amino acids long. The germline CDR1 and CDR2 sequences are SEHNR and FQNEAQ (reference sequence). This CDR3 is CASSLRPANTGELFF.

This chain links TRBV5-4 with TRBJ2-3. CDR3 length: 15 amino acids. The germline CDR1 and CDR2 sequences are SGHNT and YYREEE (reference sequence). CDR3 residues: CASSTRTATRDTQYF.

J is TRBJ1-5 and V is TRBV19; lacking DNA, the TRBD1 call made by TCRdb goes unchecked. Germline V gives CDR1 LNHDA, CDR2 SQIVND (reference sequence). This CDR3 contains 12 residues. CDR3 in amino acids: CASSFAPGPQHF.

The rearrangement links TRBV6-1 to TRBJ2-3; TCRdb's assignment of TRBD2 cannot be checked, as there is no DNA. The CDR3 length is 14 residues. Germline V lookup: CDR1 MNHNS, CDR2 SASEGT. CDR3 region: CASSRLAGGYTQYF.

The V call is TRBV7-8, the J call TRBJ2-2; no DNA is available, so the TRBD2 call from TCRdb remains unchecked. CDR1 and CDR2 (germline): SGHVS, FQNEAQ. The CDR3 has 15 amino acids. The CDR3 is CASRTGTLNTGELFF.

The gene calls are TRBV18 and TRBJ2-3; TCRdb's D call, TRBD2, is unchecked because there is no DNA. The CDR3 is made up of 17 amino acids. The germline V gene has CDR1 KGHSH and CDR2 LQKENI. This CDR3 reads CASSPMGLAGSTDTQYF. The entire variable domain, with the rest obtained from reference TRBV18 and TRBJ2-3, is as follows: NAGVMQNPRHLVRRRGQEARLRCSPMKGHSHVYWYRQLPEEGLKFMVYLQKENIIDESGMPKERFSAEFPKEGPSILRIQQVVRGDSAAYFCASSPMGLAGSTDTQYFGPGTRLTVL.

The chain has TRBV19 and TRBJ1-1; TCRdb returns TRBD1, unconfirmable since there is no DNA. Germline V lookup: CDR1 LNHDA, CDR2 SQIVND (reference sequence). The CDR3 sequence is 16 residues long. This chain's CDR3 is CASIRTGLGRGAGAFF.

The genes are TRBV9 and TRBJ2-1; absent DNA, TCRdb's TRBD1 call cannot be checked. This CDR3 spans 12 amino acids. The germline V gene has CDR1 SGDLS and CDR2 YYNGEE. CDR3 sequence reads: CASSVDSNEQFF.

V gene TRBV4-3 combines with J gene TRBJ2-7; TCRdb names TRBD1, which stays unverified in the absence of DNA. The CDR3 sequence is 15 residues long. Germline V CDR1 and CDR2: LGHNA, YSLEER. CDR3 in amino acids: CASSQEPGEVYEQYF.

The V call is TRBV10-3, the J call TRBJ1-2; without DNA, the TCRdb call of TRBD1 cannot be checked. Germline V gives CDR1 ENHRY, CDR2 SYGVKD. The CDR3 consists of 14 residues. The CDR3 here is CAISDLTRTGGYTF.

The V and J genes are TRBV7-2 and TRBJ1-5; TCRdb's assignment of TRBD1 cannot be checked, as there is no DNA. CDR1 is SGHTA and CDR2 is FQGNSA in the germline V gene. The CDR3 totals 17 residues. The CDR3 is CASSLTQGAGGNQPQHF.

The V gene is TRBV20-1, the J gene TRBJ2-7. Germline CDR1 is DFQATT and CDR2 is SNEGSKA (reference sequence). The CDR3 runs 13 residues. CDR3 loop: CSASDQGPYEQYF.